A single T cell receptor beta chain is shown here with its context. Its antigen remains unidentified. The study made its TRB cDNA libraries by 5' RACE, adding UMI labels. Following a re-call of the 5' RACE reads, TCRdb has one entry per CDR3 protein and lacks DNA. The table lists 130,000 or so distinct CDR3 sequences, with 0.45% to 0.55% in the top ten. This record comes from a study of CXCR3-negative and CXCR3-positive naive CD8 T cells. Study-level points and caveats: Partial loss of CXCR3 expression followed cryopreservation; most assays used fresh PBMCs. Memory CD8+ T cell repertoires were far less diverse than both naive subsets. Naive CXCR3-positive and CXCR3-negative cells shared TRBV-TRBJ usage; memory cells diverged.

Germline values: CDR1 SGHRS, CDR2 YFSETQ. This CDR3 is 15 amino acids long. Sequencing input: naive CXCR3- CD8+ T cells from blood. Subset of the sample: CD45RO-CCR7+CD27+CD95- naive CD8+ T cells lacking CXCR3 (TNR3-). The TCR was taken from a human donor in good health. Some clones in this sample may be carry-over from other donors' samples. The rearrangement links TRBV5-1 to TRBJ2-1; the TCRdb call, TRBD2, lacks DNA for checking. The CDR3 reads CASSLGMLAGNEQFF.